The text below deals with one T cell receptor beta chain. Germline V lookup: CDR1 SNHLY, CDR2 FYNNEI. Trimming removed 2 bases from V and 0 bases from J, with 13 bases in between. This CDR3 has 17 amino acids. These data come from a study of T cells in Graves' hyperthyroidism and ophthalmopathy. Amplification of TCR beta CDR3 regions used RNA as the template. The HTBI primer set drove a first-round RT-PCR of the TCR CDR3. TCRdb passed the multiplex PCR reads through MiXCR, listing each CDR3 protein once. The sample records 620,000 or so distinct CDR3 sequences, about 14% being singletons. Based on clinical symptoms, serum thyroxine and TRAb, thyroid ultrasound and orbital computed tomography, diagnoses were reached.

The sample comprised blood. The rearrangement joins TRBV2 to TRBJ1-4; D possibly corresponds to TRBD1 (5 bases). This TCR came from a woman between 50 and 59 years old with Graves' ophthalmopathy. The CDR3 here is CASSEIGQPATNEKLFF. The CDR3, as DNA: TGTGCCAGCAGTGAAATTGGACAACCAGCAACTAATGAAAAACTGTTTTTT.